This T cell receptor (beta chain) was obtained from a study of blood T cell repertoires in COVID-19. This clone was recorded a few times. TCRdb's copy holds only in-frame clones and misses some; the assay was immunoSEQ multiplex PCR. The sample has 90,000 to 130,000 clones, approximately 82% seen once. Trimming left V 6 bases short and J 3 bases short, with 14 bases between. The CDR3 is made up of 14 amino acids. Germline CDR1 is SGHNT and CDR2 is YENEEA. The sequenced sample consisted of peripheral blood. This chain joins TRBV11-3 and TRBJ1-1; D call uncertain. The receptor comes from a woman aged 80 or older with acute or convalescent COVID-19. The CDR3 DNA reads TGTGCCAGCAGTCCGGGGAGGTTGGACACTGAAGCTTTCTTT. It specifies CASSPGRLDTEAFF.